This T cell receptor beta chain emerged from a study of blood T cell repertoires in COVID-19. Overall study: Samples taken during acute and convalescent COVID-19 were collected in the United States, Italy and Spain.

Per the original methods: Estimates of nucleated cell counts were drawn from the amplification of reference gene primers. The data were produced by immunoSEQ multiplex PCR, yet TCRdb's version contains in-frame clones alone and is incomplete. Clone size and V and J calls were adopted from that table, with D and trimming inferred from the DNA. Of about 100,000 clones in the sample, roughly nine tenths were seen once. The sequence derives from a man in his forties or fifties with acute or convalescent COVID-19. The sequenced sample was peripheral blood.

The DNA for the CDR3 is TGTGCCTGGAGTGTTTCTAGCGGGGGGGGGTATGAGCAGTTCTTC. Encoded protein: CAWSVSSGGGYEQFF. The chain employs TRBV30 and TRBJ2-1; 12 nucleotides match TRBD2. The CDR3 is 15 amino acids. Per germline, CDR1 GTSNPN and CDR2 SVGIG (reference sequence). Unmatched junction bases numbered 5, after V lost 0 bases and J lost 8 bases.